Presented here are 21 T cell receptor beta chains from one specimen sequenced in a study of cytomegalovirus exposure and HLA in healthy donors. The protocol was immunoSEQ multiplex PCR, while the TCRdb copy is restricted to in-frame clones and leaves out a portion. The repertoire holds roughly 250,000 clones, 90% seen once, with less than 0.4% in the top ten. What was sequenced was PBMCs. Every receptor here comes from a woman aged 18-29 years in good health and CMV-seronegative.

The chain uses TRBV5-1 and TRBJ2-5; unclear D gene. This CDR3 is 14 amino acids long. Deletions cut 0 bases from V and 2 bases from J, with 8 bases between. Germline V gene lookup returns CDR1 SGHRS and CDR2 YFSETQ. The CDR3: CASSLGGRQETQYF. CDR3 coding DNA: TGCGCCAGCAGCTTGGGTGGCAGACAAGAGACCCAGTACTTC. Complete variable domain (other parts from reference TRBV5-1 and TRBJ2-5): KAGVTQTPRYLIKTRGQQVTLSCSPISGHRSVSWYQQTPGQGLQFLFEYFSETQRNKGNFPGRFSGRQFSNSRSEMNVSTLELGDSALYLCASSLGGRQETQYFGPGTRLLVL.

The chain is built from TRBV6-1 and TRBJ1-6; D is undetermined. Trimming cost V 4 bases and J 4 bases, with 17 bases left between them. Germline CDR1 MNHNS, CDR2 SASEGT. CDR3 length: 17 amino acids. CDR3 protein: CASSGPGTVKYNSPLHF. CDR3 in DNA: TGTGCCAGCAGTGGACCAGGTACGGTAAAGTATAATTCACCCCTCCACTTT.

J is TRBJ2-2 and V is TRBV27; 7 bases map to TRBD1. The CDR3 has 14 residues. Germline V gives CDR1 MNHEY, CDR2 SMNVEV (reference sequence). V was clipped by 2 bases and J by 6 bases; unmatched bases: 3. The CDR3 nucleotides are TGTGCCAGCAGTTTAGTTACAGGGGCCGGGGAGCTGTTTTTT. Protein: CASSLVTGAGELFF.

The V call is TRBV29-1, the J call TRBJ2-1; the D gene is possibly TRBD2 (6 bases). The CDR3 has 12 residues. Germline CDR1 is SQVTM and CDR2 is ANQGSEA. V was cut by 4 bases and J by 4 bases, with 8 bases left in between. DNA of the CDR3: TGCAGCGTTGTCCTAGCGTACAATGAGCAGTTCTTC. The encoded protein is CSVVLAYNEQFF.

The chain couples TRBV6-5 to TRBJ1-2; 8 bases are shared with TRBD1. The CDR3 covers 15 residues. Germline CDR1 is MNHEY and CDR2 is SVGAGI. Losses at the gene ends were 5 bases for V and 4 bases for J; bases not matched to a gene: 9. CDR3 protein: CASSKGQANPYGYTF. The CDR3 nucleotides read TGTGCCAGCAGTAAGGGACAGGCGAACCCCTATGGCTACACCTTC.

The chain is built from TRBV5-8 and TRBJ2-5; D might be TRBD2 (6 bases). Germline lookup yields CDR1 SGHTS and CDR2 YDEGEE. This CDR3 comprises 17 residues. V shed 4 bases and J shed 5 bases, with 24 bases lying between them. This chain's CDR3 is CASSTGQGSIGGETQYF. CDR3 coding DNA: TGTGCCAGCAGCACGGGCCAAGGGTCGATTGGGGGGGAGACCCAGTACTTC.

The chain combines TRBV6-5 with TRBJ2-1, with D possibly being TRBD1 (6 bases). Germline assignment: CDR1 MNHEY and CDR2 SVGAGI. CDR3 size: 13 residues. V lost 2 bases to trimming and J lost 9 bases, with 11 bases between them. The CDR3 DNA reads as TGTGCCAGCAGTTACCCGGTAGGGGGTGAGCAGTTCTTC. The encoded protein is CASSYPVGGEQFF.

The chain recombines TRBV28 with TRBJ2-2, with a possible D match to TRBD1 (6 bases). From germline, CDR1 is MDHEN and CDR2 SYDVKM. V was cut by 6 bases and J by 0 bases, with 11 bases left in between. This CDR3 comprises 15 residues. For the CDR3, the DNA is TGTGCCAGCAGGCCACAGGGAACGAACACCGGGGAGCTGTTTTTT. The encoded protein is CASRPQGTNTGELFF.

The chain recombines TRBV7-9 with TRBJ1-2; 9 positions agree with TRBD1. V was clipped by 1 base and J by 8 bases; unmatched bases: 2. The CDR3 extends over 13 amino acids. The germline CDR1 and CDR2 sequences are SEHNR and FQNEAQ (reference sequence). DNA of the CDR3: TGTGCCAGCAGCTTAGGGGGACAGGGAGGCTACACCTTC. This codes for CASSLGGQGGYTF.

This chain joins TRBV7-5 and TRBJ1-6. TRBV7-5 represents a pseudogene. This CDR3 has 19 amino acids. CDR3 DNA: TGTGTCAGAAGCTTAGTTGTGGTCTGCGGCAGTTCATATAATTCACCCCTCCACTTT. It encodes CVRSLVVVCGSSYNSPLHF.

V and J are TRBV7-2 and TRBJ2-7; D is perhaps TRBD1 (7 bases). The length of the CDR3 is 15 residues. Per the germline V gene, CDR1 is SGHTA and CDR2 is FQGNSA. Trimming took off 1 base at V and 3 bases at J, with 13 bases between the two ends. The CDR3 nucleotides are TGTGCCAGCAGCTTAGGTGGGCAGGGGGGCTACGAGCAGTACTTC. The encoded protein is CASSLGGQGGYEQYF. Supplemented by reference TRBV7-2 and TRBJ2-7, the full variable domain reads GAGVSQSPSNKVTEKGKDVELRCDPISGHTALYWYRQSLGQGLEFLIYFQGNSAPDKSGLPSDRFSAERTGGSVSTLTIQRTQQEDSAVYLCASSLGGQGGYEQYFGPGTRLTVT.

This CDR3 reads CASSPGQGAEQYV. As DNA, the CDR3 is TGTGCCAGTAGTCCGGGACAGGGGGCCGAGCAGTACGTC. The chain is built from TRBV19 and TRBJ2-7; 12 bases align to TRBD1. Looked up from germline, CDR1 is LNHDA and CDR2 is SQIVND (reference sequence). J gave up 6 bases and V 5 bases, and 2 bases lay outside the gene matches. The CDR3 runs 13 residues.

This clone was observed a handful of times. The chain links TRBV6-6 to TRBJ1-2, with 8 bases that match TRBD1. This CDR3 has 14 amino acids. The junction had 7 bases not matched to a gene; V was cut back by 3 bases and J by 7 bases. Germline V gene data show CDR1 as MNHNY and CDR2 as SVGAGI (reference sequence). In DNA form, the CDR3 reads TGTGCCAGCAGTTATCAGGGGGCGCTTTTTGGCTACACCTTC. Protein: CASSYQGALFGYTF.

The chain employs TRBV4-3 and TRBJ1-2, with TRBD1 matching 11 bases. CDR3 size: 17 residues. J lost 3 bases, V lost 0 bases, and 6 bases had no gene match. Per germline, CDR1 LGHNA and CDR2 YSLEER. CDR3 residues: CASSQDPGTGGDYGYTF. The CDR3 bases are TGCGCCAGCAGCCAAGATCCCGGGACAGGGGGTGACTATGGCTACACCTTC.

This clone was counted a few times. The chain recombines TRBV6-6 with TRBJ2-2; 8 bases line up with TRBD1. The germline CDR1 and CDR2 sequences are MNHNY and SVGAGI (reference sequence). The length of the CDR3 is 14 residues. V lost 8 bases, J lost 0 bases, and 2 bases stayed unmatched. CDR3 DNA: TGTGCCAGCCTACAGGGGGCGAACACCGGGGAGCTGTTTTTT. Translation: CASLQGANTGELFF.

The genes are TRBV28 and TRBJ2-7; possible D gene TRBD1, 6 bases. Germline assignment: CDR1 MDHEN and CDR2 SYDVKM. The CDR3 length is 13 residues. Trimming left V 4 bases short and J 3 bases short, with 10 bases between. The CDR3 coding sequence is TGTGCCAGCAGTTCCGGGACACACTACGAGCAGTACGTC. Translating it yields CASSSGTHYEQYV.

V is TRBV27 and J is TRBJ2-3, with D perhaps TRBD2 (7 bases). The germline CDR1 and CDR2 sequences are MNHEY and SMNVEV (reference sequence). V lost 8 bases and J 7 bases, leaving 10 bases between the germline ends. This CDR3 region has 11 residues. The CDR3 DNA reads as TGTGCCAGCCGGGGGGCTTATACGCAGTATTTT. This codes for CASRGAYTQYF.

Turning to this clone: Other DNA sequences within the sample encode an identical CDR3. The chain uses TRBV28 and TRBJ1-2; 9 nucleotides agree with TRBD1. V dropped 4 bases and J dropped 5; count of bases not matched to a gene: 5. In germline, CDR1 is MDHEN, CDR2 SYDVKM. The CDR3 is made up of 14 amino acids. CDR3 DNA: TGTGCCAGCAGTTCCGGGACAGGGTCTTATGGCTACACCTTC. It yields the protein CASSSGTGSYGYTF.

V and J are TRBV7-9 and TRBJ1-4; perhaps TRBD1 as D (6 bases). Trimming stripped 4 bases from V and 0 bases from J, with 12 bases between. The CDR3 covers 16 residues. The germline V gene has CDR1 SEHNR and CDR2 FQNEAQ (reference sequence). CDR3 in amino acids: CASSSGTGPTNEKLFF. CDR3 DNA: TGTGCCAGCAGCTCAGGAACAGGGCCAACTAATGAAAAACTGTTTTTT.

J is TRBJ1-5 and V is TRBV6-5; TRBD1 aligns across 9 bases. After removal of 6 bases from V and 1 base from J, the junction contained 1 base not matched to a gene. This CDR3 has 14 residues. The germline V gene has CDR1 MNHEY and CDR2 SVGAGI. This CDR3 reads CASRQGASNQPQHF. CDR3 DNA sequence: TGTGCCAGCAGACAGGGGGCGAGCAATCAGCCCCAGCATTTT.

This clone was picked up a small number of times. Other DNA sequences of this sample code for an identical CDR3. The chain uses TRBV6-5 and TRBJ1-1, with a weak D call TRBD1 (6 bases). V lost 0 bases, J lost 4 bases, and 6 bases lay in between. CDR3 size: 13 residues. Germline V gives CDR1 MNHEY, CDR2 SVGAGI. CDR3 DNA: TGTGCCAGCAGTTACTCCAGGGGCACTGAAGCTTTCTTT. Its protein product is CASSYSRGTEAFF.